The 6 T cell receptor beta chains below come from one sample, sequenced in a study of monozygotic twins with inflammatory bowel disease. TCRdb derives one entry per CDR3 protein from the 5' RACE reads, leaving out DNA. This repertoire includes a few hundred thousand distinct CDR3 sequences. The sequencing input was blood. These TCRs come from a human donor with ulcerative colitis or Crohn's disease, or a healthy co-twin of an affected twin (not recorded which).

The CDR3 sequence: CASSQAVSGSPLHF. The rearrangement links TRBV4-2 to TRBJ1-6. The germline V gene has CDR1 LGHNA and CDR2 YNFKEQ. The CDR3 length is 14 residues.

The V and J genes are TRBV6-1 and TRBJ1-3. Germline-derived CDR1 and CDR2 are MNHNS and SASEGT. This CDR3 comprises 14 residues. The CDR3 loop is CASTYDLSGNTIYF.

CDR3 amino acids: CASGMTSMLAVRTDMQYF. This rearrangement joins TRBV12-5 to TRBJ2-3. The germline gives CDR1 LGHNT, CDR2 FRNRAP. The CDR3 is 18 amino acids.

V is TRBV6-5 and J is TRBJ2-7. Germline loops: CDR1 MNHEY, CDR2 SVGAGI. The CDR3 is 15 residues long. CDR3 region: CASSYDDVSSYEQYF.

The rearrangement uses TRBV28 and TRBJ1-2; there is no DNA to check the TCRdb D call of TRBD1. Germline-derived CDR1 and CDR2 are MDHEN and SYDVKM. The CDR3 is made up of 13 amino acids. The CDR3 loop is CASVGQGNYGYTF.

The chain recombines TRBV19 with TRBJ2-5. The CDR3 runs to 13 residues. Germline-derived CDR1 and CDR2 are LNHDA and SQIVND (reference sequence). CDR3 loop: CASSSAAQETQYF.